These T cell receptor beta chains were read from a single sample in a study of blood T cell repertoires in COVID-19. Assay: immunoSEQ multiplex PCR; the TCRdb copy retains only in-frame clones and omits some. The sample has 110,000 to 150,000 clones; over 70% are singletons. The specimen sequenced was peripheral blood. These receptors originate from a human donor in a cohort sampled during active COVID-19. CDR3s include the opening cysteine and the closing phenylalanine or tryptophan. The order of the fields is V gene, J gene, CDR3 protein.

>TRBV19|TRBJ1-3
CASSNLRGSSGNTIYF
>TRBV9|TRBJ2-3
CASSVELGVRDTQYF
>TRBV11-3|TRBJ1-1
CASSFFQGDTEAFF
>TRBV27|TRBJ1-5
CASSRPRWGEYQPQHF
>TRBV28|TRBJ1-2
CASQSTGHYGYTF
>TRBV25-1|TRBJ1-4
CASSPGVRGNEKLFF
>TRBV10-3|TRBJ1-5
CAISTGQGNQPQHF
>TRBV10-3|TRBJ2-1
CAIGGGSYNEQFF
>TRBV3-1/TRBV3-2|TRBJ1-2
CASRQGAGYGYTF
>TRBV6-5|TRBJ1-5
CASSSGQGGQPQHF
>TRBV5-1|TRBJ1-1
CASSRDTERMNTEAFF
>TRBV11-2|TRBJ1-4
CASSFEVRSEKLFF
>TRBV18|TRBJ2-1
CASSPGTGDGNEQFF
>TRBV5-4|TRBJ2-1
CASSFANEQFF
>TRBV4-2|TRBJ2-5
CASSQVEGVGETQYF
>TRBV14|TRBJ2-5
CASSPRGRGQETQYF
>TRBV7-9|TRBJ2-3
CASSSRLQGQGTDTQYF
>TRBV28|TRBJ1-5
CASSPSTGDQPQHF
>TRBV6-6|TRBJ2-5
CASSWQGAETQYF
>TRBV5-1|TRBJ2-2
CASSRQGQPNTGELFF
>TRBV7-8|TRBJ2-5
CASRPGTSGIETQYF
>TRBV5-1|TRBJ1-5
CASSLVTGSNQPQHF
>TRBV7-6|TRBJ2-1
CASSSSGRANEQFF
>TRBV10-3|TRBJ2-7
CAISDSAGSYEQYF
>TRBV3-1/TRBV3-2|TRBJ2-2
CASSLTVKRVTGELFF
>TRBV7-2|TRBJ2-5
CASSHLAKPPQETQYF
>TRBV28|TRBJ1-5
CASSLRGGQTQPQHF
>TRBV5-4|TRBJ2-3
CASSPRQGGLTDTQYF
>TRBV5-1|TRBJ2-1
CASSLDSMSSYNEQFF
>TRBV4-1|TRBJ2-1
CASSHRAEGLGHEQFF
>TRBV3-1/TRBV3-2|TRBJ2-3
CASSQAPGSGDTQYF
>TRBV29-1|TRBJ2-5
CSVSGTGTINLETQYF
>TRBV19|TRBJ2-1
CASSVDSGSSYNEQFF
>TRBV30|TRBJ2-5
CAWNRGSETQYF
>TRBV18|TRBJ2-3
CASSPLGRTDTQYF
>TRBV7-2|TRBJ2-2
CASSPRGLASVELFF
>TRBV10-3|TRBJ2-2
CAISPGQGATGELFF
>TRBV6-2/TRBV6-3|TRBJ2-1
CASSYGDRIYNEQFF
>TRBV5-8|TRBJ2-1
CASSPRRVGEQFF
>TRBV19|TRBJ1-5
CASSFRNQPQHF
>TRBV19|TRBJ1-2
CASSRPGTDYGYTF
>TRBV7-3|TRBJ2-6
CASSFRTGREGANVLTF
>TRBV19|TRBJ1-4
CASTTGEKLFF
>TRBV4-1|TRBJ2-1
CASSQGQGLGYNEQFF
>TRBV19|TRBJ1-2
CASSMTGREDYGYTF